The 10 T cell receptor beta chains reported below all come from one sample, sequenced in a study of T cells in Graves' hyperthyroidism and ophthalmopathy. TCR beta CDR3 regions were amplified from RNA transcripts. Primed by the HTBI set, a first-round RT-PCR was run on the TCR CDR3. MiXCR, applied by TCRdb to the multiplex PCR reads, yields one record per CDR3 protein. This sample has 500,000 to 650,000 distinct CDR3 sequences; roughly 15% occur once, and the top ten carry under 15%. The sequenced material came from blood. The receptors come from a woman in her 50s with Graves' ophthalmopathy.

The chain recombines TRBV24-1 with TRBJ2-3; TRBD2 matches at 9 bases. Germline values: CDR1 KGHDR, CDR2 SFDVKD. The CDR3 is 15 residues long. Trimming at V came to 4 bases and at J to 8 bases, leaving 9 bases not matched to a gene. The CDR3 region is CATSEPSGNLGTQYF. The CDR3 DNA follows: TGTGCCACCAGTGAGCCTAGCGGGAACCTCGGTACGCAGTATTTT.

The chain recombines TRBV5-1 with TRBJ1-6; a weak D match, TRBD1 (5 bases). The ends were cut back, 0 bases at V and 9 bases at J, with 16 bases in the middle. This CDR3 is built from 16 residues. Germline V gives CDR1 SGHRS, CDR2 YFSETQ. The CDR3 bases are TGCGCCAGCAGCTTGGTAACCGGGGGGTTAAGTTCACCCCTCCACTTT. Its translation: CASSLVTGGLSSPLHF.

This clonotype has at least ten counts. The chain couples TRBV12-3 or TRBV12-4 to TRBJ2-6; D gene ambiguous. This CDR3 is 16 amino acids long. V was clipped by 5 bases and J by 3 bases, with 14 bases between them. The CDR3 loop is CASSPGRLFGANVLTF. CDR3 DNA sequence: TGTGCCAGCAGTCCCGGACGCCTCTTTGGGGCCAACGTCCTGACTTTC.

Many counts were recorded for this clonotype. V gene TRBV7-9 combines with J gene TRBJ1-3; D ambiguous. V gave up 5 bases and J gave up 4 bases, with 3 bases separating them. The germline CDR1 and CDR2 sequences are SEHNR and FQNEAQ (reference sequence). CDR3 length equals 11 residues. CDR3 sequence (DNA): TGTGCCAGCAGCCACGGAAACACCATATATTTT. Its translation is CASSHGNTIYF.

About this clonotype: This may come from a read error, since a much larger clone is one base off. The CDR3 DNA follows: TGTGCCAGCAGTGAAGCTCGATCCGCCCAGCCCCGGCATTTT. It codes for CASSEARSAQPRHF. The chain combines TRBV2 with TRBJ1-5; D remains unclear. This CDR3 spans 14 amino acids. In germline, CDR1 is SNHLY, CDR2 FYNNEI.

In this sample, this clonotype turned up many times. The gene calls are TRBV2 and TRBJ2-1; D is unresolved. V lost 6 bases and J 10 bases, leaving 7 bases between the germline ends. CDR1 is SNHLY and CDR2 is FYNNEI in the germline V gene. CDR3 length: 10 residues. Here the CDR3 reads CASRGQEQFF. The DNA for the CDR3 is TGTGCCAGCAGAGGGCAGGAGCAGTTCTTC.

In its sample, this clonotype was seen many times. V usage is TRBV5-1 and J usage is TRBJ2-1; possibly TRBD1 or TRBD2 for D (5 bases each). With 0 bases removed from V and 10 bases from J, the gap between germline ends came to 26 bases. This CDR3 has 18 residues. Germline CDR1 and CDR2: SGHRS and YFSETQ. CDR3 nucleotides: TGCGCCAGCAGCTTGGTCAGGGAGATAGCAGCCGGAGATCGGGAGCAGTTCTTC. This codes for CASSLVREIAAGDREQFF.

This clonotype has just a few counts. The chain carries TRBV27 and TRBJ2-1, with D hard to call. This CDR3 is 18 amino acids long. V shed 5 bases and J shed 0 bases, with 20 bases lying between them. CDR1 MNHEY and CDR2 SMNVEV come from the germline V gene (reference sequence). CDR3 amino acids: CASSDPLIGPSSYNEQFF. CDR3 DNA: TGTGCCAGCAGTGATCCCCTTATCGGTCCCAGCTCCTACAATGAGCAGTTCTTC.

This clonotype was detected a few times. CDR3 region: CASSQDFHNEQFF. The CDR3 nucleotides read TGTGCCAGCAGCCAAGACTTCCACAATGAGCAGTTCTTC. The chain joins TRBV4-2 to TRBJ2-1; D is unresolved. CDR3 length: 13 amino acids. CDR1 LGHNA and CDR2 YNFKEQ come from the germline V gene. The V gene lost 0 bases and the J gene lost 5 bases, with 5 bases spanning the gap.

This chain joins TRBV24-1 and TRBJ2-2, with D perhaps TRBD2 (6 bases). CDR1 KGHDR and CDR2 SFDVKD come from the germline V gene. CDR3 size: 14 residues. V lost 5 bases and J 4 bases, leaving 10 bases between the germline ends. The CDR3 DNA follows: TGTGCCACCAGTGGGGACGGGGGCACCGGGGAGCTGTTTTTT. It codes for CATSGDGGTGELFF.